A single sample is the source of the 28 T cell receptor beta chains below, sequenced in a study of control samples from healthy donors and cancer patients. Assay: immunoSEQ multiplex PCR; the TCRdb copy retains only in-frame clones and omits some. The sample has 100,000 to 150,000 clones; approximately 92% are singletons. The specimen was blood. These TCRs come from a man aged 35 to 55 in good health.

This clone was seen only a few times. This chain uses TRBV7-2 with TRBJ2-5, with 8 nucleotides matching TRBD2. The ends lost 4 bases at V and 7 bases at J; junction bases unmatched: 8. Germline V gene data show CDR1 as SGHTA and CDR2 as FQGNSA. The CDR3 is 14 residues long. The chain's CDR3 is CASSSFTSGGTQYF. The CDR3 DNA follows: TGTGCCAGCAGCTCGTTTACTAGCGGCGGGACCCAGTACTTC.

The chain employs TRBV6-5 and TRBJ2-5, with D unresolved. The CDR3 totals 16 residues. Germline values: CDR1 MNHEY, CDR2 SVGAGI. V was shortened by 0 bases and J by 2 bases, with 13 bases between the two germline ends. CDR3 region: CASSYSTSAGQETQYF. Written as DNA, the CDR3 is TGTGCCAGCAGTTACTCGACGTCGGCCGGTCAAGAGACCCAGTACTTC.

The CDR3 DNA follows: TGTGCCAGCAGCTCGGACAGAGGGGATTCACCCCTCCACTTT. It specifies CASSSDRGDSPLHF. V is TRBV5-4 and J is TRBJ1-6, with D maybe TRBD1 (6 bases). In germline, CDR1 is SGHNT, CDR2 YYREEE (reference sequence). Deletions cut 3 bases from V and 8 bases from J, with 12 bases between. The CDR3 sequence is 14 residues long.

The V and J genes are TRBV6-1 and TRBJ1-2; D is perhaps TRBD1 (6 bases). Germline assignment: CDR1 MNHNS and CDR2 SASEGT. The CDR3 is made up of 15 amino acids. V was clipped by 1 base and J by 4 bases, with 13 bases between them. The CDR3 DNA reads as TGTGCCAGCAGTGAAGATGGAGGGGGTAGCTATGGCTACACCTTC. Translation gives CASSEDGGGSYGYTF.

V is TRBV30 and J is TRBJ1-2; 9 nucleotides match TRBD1. The CDR3 sequence is 16 residues long. Germline CDR1 is GTSNPN and CDR2 is SVGIG (reference sequence). The J segment lost 2 bases and the V segment lost 0 bases, leaving 7 bases of the junction unmatched. CDR3 DNA sequence: TGTGCCTGGAGTGTACGGGACAGGGCCGGAAACTATGGCTACACCTTC. It codes for CAWSVRDRAGNYGYTF.

The chain carries TRBV25-1 and TRBJ1-1; D possibly corresponds to TRBD1 (5 bases). Looked up from germline, CDR1 is MGHDK and CDR2 is SYGVNS. V lost 3 bases and J 6 bases, leaving 14 bases between the germline ends. The CDR3 is 14 amino acids. DNA for the CDR3: TGTGCCAGCAGTGATGCAGGGCGTGGGGCTGAAGCTTTCTTT. The encoded protein is CASSDAGRGAEAFF.

V usage is TRBV24-1 and J usage is TRBJ2-3; 7 bases fit TRBD2. Trimming removed 1 base from V and 4 bases from J; junction bases left unmatched: 7. The CDR3 sequence is 16 residues long. Per the germline V gene, CDR1 is KGHDR and CDR2 is SFDVKD. CDR3 DNA sequence: TGTGCCACCAGTGATTTAGGGCGGGGGTTGCCAGATACGCAGTATTTT. Its protein product is CATSDLGRGLPDTQYF.

V is TRBV12-3 or TRBV12-4 and J is TRBJ2-7; D is perhaps TRBD1 (6 bases). This CDR3 region has 13 residues. Trimming removed 5 bases from V and 3 bases from J, with 11 bases in between. For the CDR3, the DNA is TGTGCCAGCAGTGATGGACAGCTCTACGAGCAGTACTTC. Its translation is CASSDGQLYEQYF.

The chain has TRBV2 and TRBJ1-1; D may be TRBD1 (5 bases). The CDR3 runs 15 residues. Germline V gene sequence: CDR1 SNHLY, CDR2 FYNNEI. With 5 bases removed from V and 1 base from J, the gap between germline ends came to 14 bases. The CDR3, as DNA: TGTGCCAGCAGTCTTTTCGGAGGGGAGAACACTGAAGCTTTCTTT. This codes for CASSLFGGENTEAFF.

V usage is TRBV6-6 and J usage is TRBJ2-7; no firm D call. CDR3 length: 12 residues. Germline V gives CDR1 MNHNY, CDR2 SVGAGI (reference sequence). V shed 0 bases and J shed 3 bases, with 3 bases lying between them. Here the CDR3 DNA reads TGTGCCAGCAGTTACTCCTACTACGAGCAGTACTTC. This sequence encodes CASSYSYYEQYF.

As to this clone: Other DNA sequences in this specimen translate into the identical CDR3. J is TRBJ2-3 and V is TRBV24-1; 9 bases are a match to TRBD1. CDR3 length equals 16 residues. J gave up 5 bases and V 0 bases, and 5 bases lay outside the gene matches. Germline assignment: CDR1 KGHDR and CDR2 SFDVKD. The CDR3 DNA follows: TGTGCCACCAGTGATTTGCTACAGGGGGCCGGAGATACGCAGTATTTT. This translates into CATSDLLQGAGDTQYF.

V gene TRBV7-3 combines with J gene TRBJ2-3; TRBD2 aligns across 9 bases. CDR1 is SGHTA, CDR2 FQGTGA, per germline. The CDR3 runs to 19 residues. V gave up 5 bases and J gave up 0 bases; unmatched junction bases: 15. The CDR3, as DNA: TGTGCCAGCAGCCCTCGGGGTAGCGGGGGCTTGGCTAGCACAGATACGCAGTATTTT. Protein product: CASSPRGSGGLASTDTQYF.

To note about this clone: One end of the junction is discordant with germline, which a read error may explain. V and J are TRBV7-2 and TRBJ1-2; D is unresolved. Germline CDR1 reads SGHTA; CDR2 reads FQGNSA. The CDR3 has 13 amino acids. CDR3 coding DNA: TGTGCCAGCAGCCCAGGTCATAACGATGGCTACACCTTC. Its protein product is CASSPGHNDGYTF.

This clone has just one count. The V gene is TRBV2, the J gene TRBJ2-3; D is undetermined. The CDR3 totals 11 residues. Between the trimmed V and J ends, which lost 7 bases and 6 bases, there was a span of 8 bases. Germline V CDR1 and CDR2: SNHLY, FYNNEI. CDR3 protein: CASTLLDTQYF. The CDR3, as DNA: TGTGCCAGCACCCTCCTGGATACGCAGTATTTT.

The V gene is TRBV7-9, the J gene TRBJ1-1; D is unresolved. CDR1 and CDR2 (germline): SEHNR, FQNEAQ (reference sequence). CDR3 length: 12 amino acids. Trimming stripped 2 bases from V and 5 bases from J, with 6 bases between. The CDR3 DNA reads TGTGCCAGCAGCTTACGACCGACTGAAGCTTTCTTT. This gives the protein CASSLRPTEAFF.

V usage is TRBV20-1 and J usage is TRBJ1-3, with 7 bases fitting TRBD1. V lost 3 bases to trimming and J lost 2 bases; unmatched junction nucleotides: 7. Looked up from germline, CDR1 is DFQATT and CDR2 is SNEGSKA (reference sequence). The CDR3 contains 15 residues. CDR3 sequence (DNA): TGCAGTGCTAGTTCCGAGACAGGGACTGGAAACACCATATATTTT. Protein sequence: CSASSETGTGNTIYF.

The chain couples TRBV11-3 to TRBJ2-2; 7 bases are a match to TRBD2. The CDR3 spans 16 residues. In germline, CDR1 is SGHNT, CDR2 YENEEA. J lost 4 bases, V lost 3 bases, and 8 bases had no gene match. For the CDR3, the DNA is TGTGCCAGCAGCTTTATGGGGGGGTGGTCCACCGGGGAGCTGTTTTTT. Protein: CASSFMGGWSTGELFF.

The V gene is TRBV28, the J gene TRBJ1-5, with TRBD1 as a possible D gene (5 bases). Germline V gene sequence: CDR1 MDHEN, CDR2 SYDVKM. The CDR3 has 14 residues. Trimming removed 5 bases from V and 6 bases from J, with 14 bases in between. The CDR3 region is CASSKTRGIQPQHF. In DNA form, the CDR3 reads TGTGCCAGCAGTAAGACACGGGGGATTCAGCCCCAGCATTTT.

The chain carries TRBV20-1 and TRBJ2-3; no firm D call. Deletions cut 0 bases from V and 9 bases from J, with 7 bases between. The CDR3 runs 11 residues. Germline V gene lookup returns CDR1 DFQATT and CDR2 SNEGSKA (reference sequence). The CDR3 is CSARDSQTQYF. The CDR3 nucleotides read TGCAGTGCTAGAGATTCGCAAACGCAGTATTTT.

The rearrangement links TRBV27 to TRBJ1-2; D uncertain. The CDR3 totals 13 residues. V was pared by 10 bases and J by 0 bases, with 12 bases between. The germline V gene encodes CDR1 MNHEY and CDR2 SMNVEV (reference sequence). The CDR3 here is CATAEATNYGYTF. As DNA, the CDR3 is TGTGCCACCGCTGAGGCTACTAACTATGGCTACACCTTC.

V usage is TRBV14 and J usage is TRBJ1-2, with 7 bases matching TRBD1. CDR3 length equals 15 residues. V shed 4 bases, J shed 4 bases, and the junction held 9 bases outside the gene matches. CDR1 SGHDN and CDR2 FVKESK come from the germline V gene. CDR3 protein: CASSPYRTGFYGYTF. For the CDR3, the DNA is TGTGCCAGCAGCCCTTATCGGACAGGTTTCTATGGCTACACCTTC.

This clone was detected once. V and J are TRBV19 and TRBJ2-7; 8 bases fit TRBD1. V shed 5 bases and J 0 bases; nucleotides not matched to a gene: 6. Germline V CDR1 and CDR2: LNHDA, SQIVND (reference sequence). This CDR3 spans 15 amino acids. The CDR3 nucleotides read TGTGCCAGTAGTTCACCGGGACAGGTCTCCTACGAGCAGTACTTC. Translation gives CASSSPGQVSYEQYF. The full variable domain, in which reference TRBV19 and TRBJ2-7 provide the parts outside the CDR3, is DGGITQSPKYLFRKEGQNVTLSCEQNLNHDAMYWYRQDPGQGLRLIYYSQIVNDFQKGDIAEGYSVSREKKESFPLTVTSAQKNPTAFYLCASSSPGQVSYEQYFGPGTRLTVT.

The chain recombines TRBV6-5 with TRBJ1-5, with 7 bases fitting TRBD1. V lost 6 bases, J lost 5 bases, and 10 bases stayed unmatched. This CDR3 spans 15 amino acids. Germline V gene lookup returns CDR1 MNHEY and CDR2 SVGAGI. This CDR3 reads CASRRLGQTYQPQHF. The CDR3 DNA follows: TGTGCCAGCAGACGACTGGGACAGACATATCAGCCCCAGCATTTT.

V gene TRBV5-4 combines with J gene TRBJ1-2, with D possibly being TRBD1 (5 bases). V lost 1 base, J lost 6 bases, and 7 bases lay in between. This CDR3 comprises 12 residues. CDR1 SGHNT and CDR2 YYREEE come from the germline V gene (reference sequence). The CDR3 here is CASSLNRNGYTF. The DNA of the CDR3 is TGTGCCAGCAGCTTGAACAGGAATGGCTACACCTTC.

This clone was counted a single time. This rearrangement joins TRBV7-6 to TRBJ2-1, with TRBD1 matching 9 bases. V shed 5 bases and J 9 bases; nucleotides not matched to a gene: 11. Germline V lookup: CDR1 SGHVS, CDR2 FNYEAQ. This CDR3 is built from 15 residues. In DNA form, the CDR3 reads TGTGCCAGCAGCCCGCTGCGGACAGGGGTTACTGAGCAGTTCTTC. This encodes CASSPLRTGVTEQFF. Full variable domain (rest looked up from reference TRBV7-6 and TRBJ2-1): GAGVSQSPRYKVTKRGQDVALRCDPISGHVSLYWYRQALGQGPEFLTYFNYEAQQDKSGLPNDRFSAERPEGSISTLTIQRTEQRDSAMYRCASSPLRTGVTEQFFGPGTRLTVL.

The chain couples TRBV30 to TRBJ2-7, with D maybe TRBD1 (6 bases). The germline V and J ends were trimmed by 5 bases and 6 bases, with 17 bases remaining between them. CDR1 GTSNPN and CDR2 SVGIG come from the germline V gene (reference sequence). The CDR3 runs 13 residues. The CDR3 nucleotides read TGTGCCTGGGGACGACAGGAGCTGGGCGAGCAGTACTTC. Translation gives CAWGRQELGEQYF.

The chain has TRBV2 and TRBJ1-2, with 12 bases aligning to TRBD1. The V gene end was trimmed by 7 bases and the J gene end by 6 bases; junction bases not matched to a gene: 6. CDR1 is SNHLY and CDR2 is FYNNEI in the germline V gene. CDR3 size: 14 residues. The CDR3 coding sequence is TGTGCCAGCATTTGGGACAGGGGGCGCGATGGCTACACCTTC. Protein product: CASIWDRGRDGYTF.

This clone has more than one count but fewer than ten. The rearrangement links TRBV4-2 to TRBJ1-1; TRBD1 is a possible D gene (5 bases). Germline V CDR1 and CDR2: LGHNA, YNFKEQ. V dropped 0 bases and J dropped 4 bases, with 15 bases sitting between them. This CDR3 contains 16 residues. The CDR3 nucleotides read TGTGCCAGCAGCCAAGATGTTCAGGGTTTTAGCACTGAAGCTTTCTTT. It yields the protein CASSQDVQGFSTEAFF.